The sequence of this T cell receptor beta chain was determined in a study of blood T cell repertoires in COVID-19. Across the study: Both acute and convalescent COVID-19 samples were obtained from the United States, Italy and Spain. T cells, B-cell-depleted T cells, or PBMCs provided the cDNA or gDNA that served as material.

The J segment lost 4 bases and the V segment lost 3 bases, leaving 7 bases of the junction unmatched. The CDR3 length is 15 residues. Germline V gives CDR1 KGHSH, CDR2 LQKENI. Per the study methods: Amplification of reference gene primers was used by the study to estimate nucleated cell counts. Produced via immunoSEQ multiplex PCR; TCRdb's table is partial and in-frame only. V and J calls and clone size are copied from that table; D and trimming were computed from the DNA. This table holds more than 150,000 clones, around 80% found once. The origin of this receptor is a human donor in a cohort sampled during active COVID-19. The chain is built from TRBV18 and TRBJ2-5; TRBD2 matches 8 bases. Sequencing was done on a sample of peripheral blood. CDR3 region: CASSPTGGRGETQYF. In DNA form, the CDR3 reads TGTGCCAGCTCACCTACGGGGGGGCGCGGAGAGACCCAGTACTTC.